This T cell receptor (beta chain) was observed in a study of blood T cells in healthy people across ages. Study results and caveats: Unknown donor CMV status possibly confounded expanded clonotype changes. Estimates of total diversity, which came from one million sequenced T cells, were considered to be underestimates.

Germline-derived CDR1 and CDR2 are SEHNR and FQNEAQ (reference sequence). The CDR3 sequence is 13 residues long. Deletions cut 3 bases from V and 5 bases from J, with 7 bases between. This clonotype has more than one count but fewer than ten. Its antigen remains unidentified. Primed by a sample-barcoded 5' primer and a J-beta primer mix, a second PCR proceeded for roughly 7 to 12 cycles. Each cDNA molecule was tagged by a template-switch adaptor with 12 random nucleotides. TCRdb re-called the 5' RACE reads through MiXCR, storing one row per CDR3 protein. The repertoire has hundreds of thousands of distinct CDR3 sequences, approximately 31% of them found once; the top ten carry 15%. PBMCs were isolated at a quantity of at least 7 million per sample.

This chain uses TRBV7-9 with TRBJ1-4; D uncertain. The sample consisted of blood. This clonotype originated in a woman older than 75 in good health. This chain's CDR3 is CASSFGTNEKLFF. CDR3 sequence (DNA): TGTGCCAGCAGCTTCGGCACGAATGAAAAACTGTTTTTT.